The 7 T cell receptor beta chains reported below all come from one sample, sequenced in a study of identical twins (dated by TCRdb to between 2015 and 2016). The library was made by 5' RACE. For sequencing, an Illumina HiSeq 2000 was employed. TCRdb applied fastp at Q25 and MiXCR to the public reads, then kept only in-frame beta chains. For every CDR3 protein sequence, its rows merge into one entry that carries the most common genes and DNA. Present in this sample are hundreds of thousands of distinct CDR3 sequences, about 20% of which were seen just once. The ten largest clones add up to about 12% of the sample. This same sample was also taken into another study, of T cells expressing NK-cell markers.

The sequenced sample consisted of PBMCs. These receptors came from a woman between 18 and 29 years old in good health.

In its sample, this clonotype was seen a few times. The chain recombines TRBV6-1 with TRBJ2-2, with 11 bases matching TRBD1. Germline CDR1 reads MNHNS; CDR2 reads SASEGT. The length of the CDR3 is 15 residues. V was pared by 6 bases and J by 6 bases, with 6 bases of the junction left unmatched. The CDR3, as DNA: TGTGCCAGCAGCCCTTCGGGACAGGGGGCCGGGGAGCTGTTTTTT. As protein: CASSPSGQGAGELFF.

The V and J genes are TRBV9 and TRBJ2-2; tentative D call: TRBD1 (6 bases). This CDR3 contains 16 residues. V gave up 3 bases and J gave up 1 base, with 13 bases separating them. Germline assignment: CDR1 SGDLS and CDR2 YYNGEE. This chain's CDR3 is CASSDGRGQNTGELFF. In DNA form, the CDR3 reads TGTGCCAGCAGCGACGGCAGGGGCCAGAACACCGGGGAGCTGTTTTTT.

This CDR3 reads CASSYDSSMGQYF. The DNA for the CDR3 is TGTGCCAGCAGTTACGATTCCTCTATGGGGCAGTATTTT. The rearrangement uses TRBV6-5 and TRBJ2-3; D is ambiguous. Deletions cut 2 bases from V and 11 bases from J, with 14 bases between. This CDR3 has 13 amino acids. Germline loops: CDR1 MNHEY, CDR2 SVGAGI.

This clonotype was detected a few times. The rearrangement joins TRBV6-5 to TRBJ1-2; 7 bases map to TRBD1. Germline values: CDR1 MNHEY, CDR2 SVGAGI. The CDR3 extends over 15 amino acids. Trimming at V came to 2 bases and at J to 6 bases, leaving 9 bases not matched to a gene. The chain's CDR3 is CASSYTETGTDGYTF. The CDR3 DNA sequence: TGTGCCAGCAGTTACACAGAGACAGGGACCGATGGCTACACCTTC.

The genes are TRBV5-6 and TRBJ2-7; no clear D gene. The V end was cut by 0 bases, the J end by 3 bases, with 10 bases between. Germline CDR1 and CDR2: SGHDT and YYEEEE. The CDR3 spans 14 residues. In DNA form, the CDR3 reads TGTGCCAGCAGCTTGGTTGGCAGCTACTACGAGCAGTACTTC. Translation gives CASSLVGSYYEQYF.

This clonotype was detected a few times. The chain couples TRBV19 to TRBJ1-1, with D possibly being TRBD1 (5 bases). The CDR3 loop spans 15 amino acids. The V gene lost 3 bases and the J gene lost 3 bases, with 14 bases spanning the gap. Germline CDR1 is LNHDA and CDR2 is SQIVND (reference sequence). CDR3 loop: CASSILVGGDTEAFF. The DNA for the CDR3 is TGTGCCAGTAGTATCCTGGTGGGGGGGGACACTGAAGCTTTCTTT.

This sequence joins TRBV24-1 and TRBJ2-1, with TRBD1 matching 10 bases. Trimming took 6 bases from V and 5 from J; bases not matched to a gene: 6. The CDR3 sequence is 15 residues long. Germline V gene sequence: CDR1 KGHDR, CDR2 SFDVKD. CDR3 sequence: CATSKGTGVDNEQFF. The CDR3 nucleotides are TGTGCCACCAGTAAAGGGACAGGGGTTGACAATGAGCAGTTCTTC.